The clone carrying this TCR beta chain was observed many times. Its target is not known. These data belong to a study of T cell repertoires in cytomegalovirus infection. Study as a whole: Indications of both CMV infection and matching HLA type were provided by public TCR beta signatures.

Germline assignment: CDR1 LGHNA and CDR2 YNFKEQ. This CDR3 region has 15 residues. V was pared by 4 bases and J by 6 bases, with 5 bases of the junction left unmatched. TCRdb re-analysed the reads in MiXCR, keeping a single row per CDR3 protein. The data hold over 300,000 distinct CDR3 sequences, with roughly a sixth observed a single time. Overall study results and limits: Cumulative public TCR beta family frequency identified CMV carriers with the relevant HLA. HLA-C-restricted, CMV-specific TCR beta clonotypes were dominant ex vivo.

The chain recombines TRBV4-2 with TRBJ2-3, with TRBD1 identical over 12 bases. This receptor was taken from a human donor in good health (CMV status not recorded). Some clones in this sample may be carry-over from other donors' samples. Material for sequencing was PBMCs. The CDR3 sequence: CASSPGTGGADTQYF. The CDR3 region has the DNA TGTGCCAGCAGCCCGGGGACAGGGGGCGCGGATACGCAGTATTTT.